This TCR beta chain comes out of a study of cytomegalovirus exposure and HLA in healthy donors. Points from the study as a whole: Certain indistinguishable V segments, among them TRBV6-2 and TRBV6-3, were excluded.

The PCR contained 60 Vbeta and 13 Jbeta primers. Only in-frame clones appear in the TCRdb table, and some are missing; sequencing was by immunoSEQ multiplex PCR. Seen here are around 120,000 clones, 81% observed once, and the top ten hold about 1.8%. Trimming removed 1 base from V and 6 bases from J; junction bases left unmatched: 12. This CDR3 contains 17 residues. The germline CDR1 and CDR2 sequences are MGHRA and YSYEKL. Remarks on this clone: Its antigen is still unknown.

This chain joins TRBV4-1 and TRBJ1-1, with 9 positions matching TRBD1. The TCR sequence derives from a man aged 18 to 30 in good health and CMV-seronegative. The sample consisted of PBMCs. The chain's CDR3 is CASSQVGQTGGRAEAFF. CDR3 nucleotide sequence: TGCGCCAGCAGCCAAGTGGGTCAGACAGGGGGAAGGGCTGAAGCTTTCTTT.